This T cell receptor (beta chain) is drawn from a study of shared clonotypes between healthy human individuals. The CDR3 has 15 amino acids. CDR1 is SGDLS and CDR2 is YYNGEE in the germline V gene. Losses at the gene ends were 4 bases for V and 3 bases for J; bases not matched to a gene: 10. Terminally differentiated effector memory CD45RA+ cells were excluded from the naive CD8 cells, which were CD45RO-negative and positively selected for CCR7. The data were produced by immunoSEQ multiplex PCR, yet TCRdb's version contains in-frame clones alone and is incomplete. The data show 630,000 or so clones, 95% to 98% seen once.

Sequencing was done on a sample of naive CD8+ T cells sorted from blood. This chain uses TRBV9 with TRBJ2-7; 7 nucleotides align to TRBD1. This TCR came from a man aged 30 to 39 in good health. As DNA, the CDR3 is TGTGCCAGCAGCCCCTATCGGGACAGCAACTACGAGCAGTACTTC. It is translated as CASSPYRDSNYEQYF. The entire variable domain, with the rest obtained from reference TRBV9 and TRBJ2-7, is as follows: DSGVTQTPKHLITATGQRVTLRCSPRSGDLSVYWYQQSLDQGLQFLIQYYNGEERAKGNILERFSAQQFPDLHSELNLSSLELGDSALYFCASSPYRDSNYEQYFGPGTRLTVT.